The rows below give T cell receptor beta chains drawn from one sample of a study of shared clonotypes between healthy human individuals. Libraries were prepared by immunoSEQ multiplex PCR; TCRdb keeps only in-frame clonotypes and omits some of them. Of fewer than 650,000 clones listed, over 60% are singletons. Sample: PBMCs. The receptor set was obtained from a woman between 35 and 50 years old in good health. Some clones in this sample may be carry-over from other donors' samples. Each CDR3 is given with its conserved first and last residue. The D gene is left open where the match is weak. Clone size, where shown, is once, few, many, or a class for clones that have expanded.

D gene	clone size	V gene	J gene	CDR3 protein	CDR3 DNA
TRBD2	-	TRBV7-3	TRBJ2-3	CASSLTPSGYTDTQYF	TGTGCCAGCAGCTTAACTCCTAGCGGGTACACAGATACGCAGTATTTT
-	-	TRBV10-1	TRBJ2-1	CASSQQGDNEQFF	TGTGCCAGCAGTCAACAGGGCGACAATGAGCAGTTCTTC
-	-	TRBV5-1	TRBJ2-2	CASSLDASGELFF	TGCGCCAGCAGCTTGGACGCATCCGGGGAGCTGTTTTTT
-	-	TRBV7-2	TRBJ2-5	CASSSTGRETQYF	TGTGCCAGCAGCTCAACAGGGAGAGAGACCCAGTACTTC
-	-	TRBV2	TRBJ1-1	CASSPQSQMNTEAFF	TGTGCCAGCAGTCCCCAGAGCCAAATGAACACTGAAGCTTTCTTT
-	-	TRBV6-4	TRBJ2-7	CASSVPRLQSYEQYF	TGTGCCAGCAGTGTTCCACGGTTACAGTCCTACGAGCAGTACTTC
-	few	TRBV5-5	TRBJ2-2	CASSLATSGRTGELFF	TGTGCCAGCAGCTTGGCCACGAGCGGCCGCACCGGGGAGCTGTTTTTT
-	-	TRBV5-1	TRBJ1-1	CASSPTSGRDTEAFF	TGCGCCAGCAGCCCCACCTCCGGGCGGGACACTGAAGCTTTCTTT
-	few	TRBV2	TRBJ1-2	CASREAAYGYTF	TGTGCCAGCCGAGAGGCGGCGTATGGCTACACCTTC
TRBD1	-	TRBV19	TRBJ2-6	CASSITGGVSGANVLTF	TGTGCCAGTAGCATCACAGGGGGTGTATCTGGGGCCAACGTCCTGACTTTC
TRBD2	-	TRBV10-3	TRBJ2-7	CATSETSGRDLKYEQYF	TGTGCCACCAGTGAGACTAGCGGGAGGGATCTTAAGTACGAGCAGTACTTC
TRBD1	few	TRBV6-5	TRBJ2-7	CASRRTGSSYEQYF	TGTGCCAGCAGACGGACAGGGAGTTCCTACGAGCAGTACTTC
TRBD1	-	TRBV28	TRBJ2-7	CAIDTGQGTYEQYF	TGTGCCATCGATACCGGACAGGGGACCTACGAGCAGTACTTC
TRBD1	few	TRBV2	TRBJ1-2	CASRDRGGYTF	TGTGCCAGCAGAGACAGGGGTGGCTACACCTTC
TRBD1	-	TRBV28	TRBJ2-7	CASNTRGDRGYEQYF	TGTGCCAGCAACACTCGCGGGGACAGGGGCTACGAGCAGTACTTC
TRBD2	-	TRBV28	TRBJ2-7	CASRVTSGIEEQYF	TGTGCCAGCAGGGTGACTAGCGGGATTGAGGAGCAGTACTTC
TRBD2	-	TRBV6-1	TRBJ2-1	CASSDTTFSRESFYNEQFF	TGTGCCAGCAGTGACACAACCTTCTCGCGGGAGAGTTTTTACAATGAGCAGTTCTTC
-	once	TRBV5-1	TRBJ2-5	CASSSSGRQETQYF	TGCGCCAGCAGCTCATCGGGACGGCAAGAGACCCAGTACTTC
-	-	TRBV28	TRBJ2-5	CASSMGPNQETQYF	TGTGCCAGCTCCATGGGACCGAACCAAGAGACCCAGTACTTC
-	-	TRBV5-4	TRBJ1-2	CASSLGRSLGGYTF	TGTGCCAGCAGCCTGGGACGGTCTCTAGGTGGCTACACCTTC
-	-	TRBV7-2	TRBJ2-1	CASSKTRGINNEQFF	TGTGCCAGCAGCAAGACTAGGGGTATCAACAATGAGCAGTTCTTC
TRBD2	few	TRBV7-6	TRBJ2-7	CASSTSGAYEQYF	TGTGCCAGCAGCACTAGCGGGGCCTACGAGCAGTACTTC
-	-	TRBV30	TRBJ1-3	CAWSGGLHPGNTIYF	TGTGCCTGGAGCGGCGGACTCCACCCTGGAAACACCATATATTTT
TRBD1	-	TRBV10-3	TRBJ1-5	CAISIDREQPQHF	TGTGCCATCAGTATTGACAGGGAACAGCCCCAGCATTTT
TRBD2	-	TRBV18	TRBJ2-7	CASSPPSGRARYEQYF	TGTGCCAGCTCACCACCCTCCGGGAGGGCCAGATACGAGCAGTACTTC
-	-	TRBV5-4	TRBJ2-1	CASSSTRGNEQFF	TGTGCCAGCAGCTCCACTAGGGGGAATGAGCAGTTCTTC
TRBD1	few	TRBV2	TRBJ1-4	CASRRQGQTNEKLFF	TGTGCCAGCAGAAGACAGGGCCAGACTAATGAAAAACTGTTTTTT
TRBD2	-	TRBV29-1	TRBJ2-7	CSVDQFSAGGEQYF	TGCAGCGTTGACCAGTTTTCCGCGGGAGGCGAGCAGTACTTC
-	few	TRBV11-1	TRBJ2-3	CASSAGQRTQYF	TGTGCCAGCAGCGCGGGACAGAGGACGCAGTATTTT
-	-	TRBV10-3	TRBJ2-3	CAISESGEDTQYF	TGTGCCATCAGTGAGTCGGGGGAAGATACGCAGTATTTT
TRBD2	-	TRBV7-2	TRBJ2-7	CASGPGLLTYEQYF	TGTGCCAGCGGACCGGGACTACTGACCTACGAGCAGTACTTC
TRBD1	-	TRBV5-6	TRBJ2-7	CASSYGTGTALYEQYF	TGTGCCAGCAGCTACGGTACTGGGACAGCCCTATACGAGCAGTACTTC
-	-	TRBV29-1	TRBJ1-1	CSVAWRGTEAFF	TGCAGCGTCGCGTGGAGGGGGACTGAAGCTTTCTTT
TRBD2	-	TRBV13	TRBJ2-7	CASSFSGRVYEQYF	TGTGCCAGCAGCTTTAGCGGGAGAGTCTACGAGCAGTACTTC
TRBD2	-	TRBV7-9	TRBJ2-1	CASSPGLVGEQFF	TGTGCCAGCAGCCCGGGACTAGTCGGTGAGCAGTTCTTC
TRBD2	-	TRBV4-1	TRBJ2-1	CASSQDRFRLAGHYLNEQFF	TGCGCCAGCAGCCAAGATCGATTTAGACTAGCGGGACACTACCTCAATGAGCAGTTCTTC
TRBD2	-	TRBV5-6	TRBJ2-2	CASSFGLAGGLAGELFF	TGTGCCAGCAGCTTCGGACTAGCGGGAGGGCTGGCCGGGGAGCTGTTTTTT
TRBD1	few	TRBV28	TRBJ2-7	CASSLEGQVYEQYF	TGTGCCAGCAGTTTAGAGGGACAGGTCTACGAGCAGTACTTC
-	-	TRBV28	TRBJ1-5	CASSLGSVSNQPQHF	TGTGCCAGCAGTTTGGGGTCTGTTAGCAATCAGCCCCAGCATTTT
-	-	TRBV11-2	TRBJ2-5	CASSLPAEQYF	TGTGCCAGCAGCCTCCCAGCGGAGCAGTACTTC
TRBD2	-	TRBV7-2	TRBJ2-7	CASSAGLGAEQYF	TGTGCCAGCAGCGCGGGACTAGGGGCCGAGCAGTACTTC
TRBD1	few	TRBV10-3	TRBJ1-2	CAISEGQGYGYTF	TGTGCCATCAGTGAGGGACAGGGCTATGGCTACACCTTC
TRBD2	-	TRBV5-4	TRBJ2-2	CASSFLAGNTGELFF	TGTGCCAGCAGCTTTTTAGCGGGGAACACCGGGGAGCTGTTTTTT
-	few	TRBV30	TRBJ1-2	CAWSVRGFGGYTF	TGTGCCTGGAGTGTAAGGGGGTTTGGTGGCTACACCTTC
TRBD2	-	TRBV11-2	TRBJ2-7	CASSSLAGGTYEQYF	TGTGCCAGCAGCTCACTAGCGGGAGGCACCTACGAGCAGTACTTC
-	-	TRBV5-4	TRBJ2-7	CASNAGGSYEQYF	TGTGCCAGCAACGCAGGGGGGTCCTACGAGCAGTACTTC
TRBD1	-	TRBV18	TRBJ2-3	CASSPRTGTDTQYF	TGTGCCAGCTCACCTAGGACAGGGACAGATACGCAGTATTTT
-	-	TRBV10-3	TRBJ1-2	CAISEEGGYGYTF	TGTGCCATCAGTGAAGAGGGCGGCTATGGCTACACCTTC
-	-	TRBV27	TRBJ1-1	CASSTPGPNTEAFF	TGTGCCAGCAGTACCCCCGGCCCTAACACTGAAGCTTTCTTT
TRBD1	-	TRBV5-1	TRBJ2-5	CASSLARAGGTQTQYF	TGCGCCAGCAGCTTGGCCAGGGCAGGGGGCACCCAGACCCAGTACTTC
TRBD1	-	TRBV7-3	TRBJ2-3	CASSPLGTGLTDTQYF	TGTGCCAGCAGCCCCTTAGGGACAGGGCTCACAGATACGCAGTATTTT
-	-	TRBV10-3	TRBJ1-4	CAISESPQSNEKLFF	TGTGCCATCAGTGAGTCCCCCCAGAGTAATGAAAAACTGTTTTTT
-	-	TRBV5-6	TRBJ2-1	CASSPGGLHHNEQFF	TGTGCCAGCAGTCCCGGGGGGCTACATCACAATGAGCAGTTCTTC